The 10 T cell receptor beta chains in this list originate from one sample, sequenced in a study of a mutant IDH1 vaccine in newly diagnosed glioma. Described time point: week 35, safety follow-up. Alongside topical imiquimod, each dose of vaccine comprised 300 ug of mutant IDH1 20-mer peptide. Which antigens these TCRs recognize remains unknown. Generated by immunoSEQ multiplex PCR, the TCRdb table keeps only in-frame clones and is missing some. In the table there are roughly 51,000 clones, 65% to 85% of which are singletons. This material consisted of PBMCs, taken from a glioma patient whose treatment included an IDH1 peptide vaccine. The receptors were gathered from a man in his forties with glioma.

This clone appeared once. The chain carries TRBV29-1 and TRBJ2-3, with 14 positions matching TRBD2. Germline V gene lookup returns CDR1 SQVTM and CDR2 ANQGSEA. The junction had 4 bases not matched to a gene; V was cut back by 6 bases and J by 11 bases. The CDR3 extends over 12 amino acids. The CDR3 region has the DNA TGCAGCGTGAAGACTAGCGGGGGGGGGCAGTATTTT. This encodes CSVKTSGGGQYF.

This clone was counted a few times. The V call is TRBV11-2, the J call TRBJ1-5, with D uncertain. V was clipped by 2 bases and J by 0 bases, with 8 bases between them. Germline V gives CDR1 SGHAT, CDR2 FQNNGV. This CDR3 has 15 amino acids. CDR3 in amino acids: CASSLSQYSNQPQHF. The CDR3 DNA sequence: TGTGCCAGCAGCTTATCACAGTATAGCAATCAGCCCCAGCATTTT.

This chain links TRBV19 with TRBJ1-2, with TRBD1 matching 9 bases. After removal of 7 bases from V and 6 bases from J, the junction contained 9 bases not matched to a gene. Germline values: CDR1 LNHDA, CDR2 SQIVND (reference sequence). This CDR3 spans 14 amino acids. The chain's CDR3 is CASNQPGQGDGYTF. DNA for the CDR3: TGTGCCAGTAACCAACCGGGACAGGGAGATGGCTACACCTTC.

The chain links TRBV4-1 to TRBJ2-5; 14 positions match TRBD2. V shed 5 bases and J 3 bases; nucleotides not matched to a gene: 11. The germline gives CDR1 MGHRA, CDR2 YSYEKL. The CDR3 is 18 residues long. The CDR3 DNA follows: TGCGCCAGCAGCAGTTCCCCCTCGGGACTAGCGGGGGAAGAGACCCAGTACTTC. Translation gives CASSSSPSGLAGEETQYF.

The chain is built from TRBV6-1 and TRBJ1-2; 7 bases are shared with TRBD1. CDR3 length: 14 residues. The germline V gene has CDR1 MNHNS and CDR2 SASEGT. V was pared by 1 base and J by 4 bases, with 3 bases of the junction left unmatched. In nucleotides, the CDR3 is TGTGCCAGCAGTGAAGTAGGGACAGTCTATGGCTACACCTTC. It is translated as CASSEVGTVYGYTF.

The chain joins TRBV6-5 to TRBJ2-3, with D unclear. Looked up from germline, CDR1 is MNHEY and CDR2 is SVGAGI. Trimming shortened V by 2 bases and J by 3 bases, and 6 bases separated the two germline ends. CDR3 length: 13 amino acids. The CDR3 nucleotides are TGTGCCAGCAGTTACAGGGCTACAGATACGCAGTATTTT. It codes for CASSYRATDTQYF.

The V and J genes are TRBV9 and TRBJ1-3, with no clear D. Germline assignment: CDR1 SGDLS and CDR2 YYNGEE. There are 15 residues in the CDR3. Trimming removed 3 bases from V and 1 base from J, with 11 bases in between. The CDR3 loop is CASSAPGTSGNTIYF. CDR3 nucleotides: TGTGCCAGCAGCGCGCCGGGTACTTCTGGAAACACCATATATTTT.

This rearrangement joins TRBV5-1 to TRBJ1-1; TRBD1 matches at 7 bases. V lost 4 bases to trimming and J lost 1 base; unmatched junction nucleotides: 10. CDR3 length: 16 residues. Per germline, CDR1 SGHRS and CDR2 YFSETQ. In DNA, the CDR3 is TGCGCCAGCAGCCCCCTGAGGTCAGGGGGGAACACTGAAGCTTTCTTT. Translated, it gives CASSPLRSGGNTEAFF.

The chain has TRBV6-1 and TRBJ2-1; D remains unclear. Trimming took off 4 bases at V and 9 bases at J, with 13 bases between the two ends. There are 13 residues in the CDR3. Per germline, CDR1 MNHNS and CDR2 SASEGT. Here the CDR3 reads CASSASPRTEQFF. DNA of the CDR3: TGTGCCAGCAGTGCCTCGCCTCGTACTGAGCAGTTCTTC.

CDR3 in DNA: TGTGCCAGCGGTCTGAAGTATGGCTACACCTTC. Protein product: CASGLKYGYTF. The chain is built from TRBV6-5 and TRBJ1-2; no definite D call. Trimming left V 8 bases short and J 5 bases short, with 9 bases between. This CDR3 comprises 11 residues. Per the germline V gene, CDR1 is MNHEY and CDR2 is SVGAGI.